Below, 8 T cell receptor beta chains from the same sample are listed, as sequenced in a study of shared clonotypes between healthy human individuals. TCRdb keeps only in-frame clones here, not all; method: immunoSEQ multiplex PCR. The top ten hold about 0.39% of the sample, which has approximately 2.1 million clones, more than 85% seen once. Source material: naive CD4+ T cells from PBMCs. Indicated subset: CD45RA+ positively selected. These receptors were collected from a young man in good health. Some clones in this sample may be carry-over from other donors' samples.

The CDR3 DNA reads as TGTGCCAGCAGCCGCCAGGCTTGGTACACCTTC. Its protein product is CASSRQAWYTF. The chain combines TRBV9 with TRBJ1-2; D is unclear. From germline, CDR1 is SGDLS and CDR2 YYNGEE. V was shortened by 4 bases and J by 11 bases, with 12 bases between the two germline ends. The CDR3 sequence is 11 residues long.

The gene calls are TRBV4-1 and TRBJ1-1; the D gene is possibly TRBD1 (5 bases). The germline gives CDR1 MGHRA, CDR2 YSYEKL. The CDR3 is 16 amino acids. V dropped 1 base and J dropped 5 bases, with 17 bases sitting between them. The CDR3 spells CASSQVGAGRRTEAFF. DNA of the CDR3: TGCGCCAGCAGCCAAGTGGGAGCAGGGAGGAGGACTGAAGCTTTCTTT.

The chain links TRBV28 to TRBJ2-2; 8 bases are shared with TRBD2. The V and J ends lost 7 bases and 5 bases, in that order; junction bases with no gene match: 9. CDR1 and CDR2 from the germline V gene are MDHEN and SYDVKM. CDR3 size: 15 residues. DNA of the CDR3: TGTGCCAGCAAAACCAGCGGGAGTGGAACCGGGGAGCTGTTTTTT. Residues: CASKTSGSGTGELFF.

The chain couples TRBV5-1 to TRBJ2-1, with 8 bases identical to TRBD2. J was trimmed by 7 bases and V by 4 bases; bases with no gene match: 13. Per the germline V gene, CDR1 is SGHRS and CDR2 is YFSETQ. This CDR3 has 16 amino acids. The CDR3 is CASSPPTGRASNEQFF. CDR3 DNA: TGCGCCAGCAGCCCACCAACCGGGAGGGCCTCTAATGAGCAGTTCTTC.

This chain uses TRBV6-1 with TRBJ2-2; 10 bases fit TRBD1. V dropped 4 bases and J dropped 1; count of bases not matched to a gene: 12. The CDR3 is 19 amino acids. CDR1 and CDR2 (germline): MNHNS, SASEGT. CDR3 sequence reads: CASSGPGQGLSMNTGELFF. The DNA for the CDR3 is TGTGCCAGCAGTGGACCGGGACAGGGGCTCTCGATGAACACCGGGGAGCTGTTTTTT.

This chain connects TRBV30 to TRBJ2-6; no definite D call. The CDR3 totals 12 residues. Germline lookup yields CDR1 GTSNPN and CDR2 SVGIG (reference sequence). Trimming took off 8 bases at V and 0 bases at J, with 5 bases between the two ends. CDR3 region: CAGNSGANVLTF. In DNA form, the CDR3 reads TGTGCCGGGAACTCTGGGGCCAACGTCCTGACTTTC. The full variable domain, rest sourced from reference TRBV30 and TRBJ2-6, is SQTIHQWPATLVQPVGSPLSLECTVEGTSNPNLYWYRQAAGRGLQLLFYSVGIGQISSEVPQNLSASRPQDRQFILSSKKLLLSDSGFYLCAGNSGANVLTFGAGSRLTVL.

This chain connects TRBV27 to TRBJ1-2; 7 nucleotides align to TRBD1. The V gene's germline CDR1 is MNHEY and CDR2 SMNVEV (reference sequence). CDR3 length equals 14 residues. The junction had 10 bases not matched to a gene; V was cut back by 8 bases and J by 4 bases. DNA of the CDR3: TGTGCCAGCTCCGACCCGGGACAGATCTATGGCTACACCTTC. This codes for CASSDPGQIYGYTF.

The chain couples TRBV6-1 to TRBJ2-3, with 9 bases that match TRBD1. Trimming cost V 6 bases and J 5 bases; bases outside gene matches: 6. The CDR3 contains 14 residues. Germline V gene lookup returns CDR1 MNHNS and CDR2 SASEGT. Here the CDR3 reads CASSLDRGLDTQYF. The CDR3, as DNA: TGTGCCAGCAGCCTGGACAGGGGACTAGATACGCAGTATTTT.